Presented here are 8 T cell receptor beta chains from one specimen sequenced in a study of T cell repertoires in cytomegalovirus infection. MiXCR, run by TCRdb on the reads, gives a single entry per CDR3 protein. Of some 700,000 distinct CDR3 sequences listed, approximately 34% are singletons. The sample consisted of PBMCs. All receptors come from a human donor in good health (CMV status not recorded). Some clones in this sample may be carry-over from other donors' samples.

This clonotype has only a few counts. V is TRBV7-2 and J is TRBJ1-5, with TRBD1 as a possible D gene (6 bases). Germline V lookup: CDR1 SGHTA, CDR2 FQGNSA. V shed 5 bases and J shed 0 bases, with 20 bases lying between them. The CDR3 is 18 amino acids. CDR3: CASSPGVRGRYSNQPQHF. CDR3 coding DNA: TGTGCCAGCAGCCCGGGGGTCAGGGGTCGATATAGCAATCAGCCCCAGCATTTT.

The gene calls are TRBV7-2 and TRBJ1-5, with D possibly TRBD1 on 6 matching bases. V dropped 4 bases and J dropped 8 bases, with 18 bases sitting between them. Germline loops: CDR1 SGHTA, CDR2 FQGNSA. This CDR3 has 15 amino acids. CDR3: CASSSTDGGREPQHF. In DNA, the CDR3 is TGTGCCAGCAGCTCGACGGACGGGGGCAGGGAGCCCCAGCATTTT.

The chain is built from TRBV19 and TRBJ1-6, with D unresolved. The CDR3 loop spans 13 amino acids. Germline V CDR1 and CDR2: LNHDA, SQIVND (reference sequence). V lost 4 bases to trimming and J lost 9 bases, with 10 bases between them. In DNA, the CDR3 is TGTGCCAGTAGTAGGGATGGAGCTTCACCCCTCCACTTT. This sequence encodes CASSRDGASPLHF.

The chain employs TRBV12-3 or TRBV12-4 and TRBJ1-1; D gene unclear. The CDR3 consists of 13 residues. V shed 6 bases and J shed 4 bases, with 12 bases lying between them. The CDR3, as DNA: TGTGCCAGCAGCCCCCTTCCGGTCACTGAAGCTTTCTTT. It yields the protein CASSPLPVTEAFF.

The rearrangement joins TRBV7-9 to TRBJ2-4, with unresolved D. Trimming took off 5 bases at V and 0 bases at J, with 8 bases between the two ends. The length of the CDR3 is 14 residues. Germline V gene data show CDR1 as SEHNR and CDR2 as FQNEAQ (reference sequence). The CDR3 loop reads CASSPPQAKNIQYF. In nucleotides, the CDR3 is TGTGCCAGCAGCCCCCCCCAAGCCAAAAACATTCAGTACTTC.

The genes are TRBV7-2 and TRBJ1-2; tentative D call: TRBD1 (5 bases). The CDR3 length is 17 residues. Trimming pared 5 bases from V and 3 bases from J, leaving 22 bases between. The germline gives CDR1 SGHTA, CDR2 FQGNSA. The CDR3 loop is CASSRRRGAKLDYGYTF. In nucleotides, the CDR3 is TGTGCCAGCAGCAGACGGCGTGGGGCAAAATTGGACTATGGCTACACCTTC. The whole variable domain, filled in from reference TRBV7-2 and TRBJ1-2, reads GAGVSQSPSNKVTEKGKDVELRCDPISGHTALYWYRQSLGQGLEFLIYFQGNSAPDKSGLPSDRFSAERTGGSVSTLTIQRTQQEDSAVYLCASSRRRGAKLDYGYTFGSGTRLTVV.

This chain links TRBV14 with TRBJ2-1; 10 bases fit TRBD2. The CDR3 runs 16 residues. Germline V lookup: CDR1 SGHDN, CDR2 FVKESK. With 4 bases clipped from V and 2 bases from J, the junction kept 5 bases outside the gene matches. CDR3 DNA: TGTGCCAGCAGCCCATATCTAGCGGGAGCCTACAATGAGCAGTTCTTC. This gives the protein CASSPYLAGAYNEQFF.

The genes are TRBV18 and TRBJ1-4, with no clear D. The germline V and J ends were trimmed by 2 bases and 7 bases, with 14 bases remaining between them. The CDR3 runs to 15 residues. The germline CDR1 and CDR2 sequences are KGHSH and LQKENI. The CDR3 is CASSPDRSVGEKLFF. The CDR3, as DNA: TGTGCCAGCTCACCAGATCGTTCTGTTGGTGAAAAACTGTTTTTT. Complete variable domain (other parts from reference TRBV18 and TRBJ1-4): NAGVMQNPRHLVRRRGQEARLRCSPMKGHSHVYWYRQLPEEGLKFMVYLQKENIIDESGMPKERFSAEFPKEGPSILRIQQVVRGDSAAYFCASSPDRSVGEKLFFGSGTQLSVL.